This TCR beta chain comes out of a study of molecular identifiers for immune sequencing clone quantification. When naive CD8 T cells were sorted, they were gated as CD8+CD4-CCR7+CD45RA+. The CDR3 runs to 18 residues. Trimming removed 0 bases from V and 5 bases from J; junction bases left unmatched: 10. Per the germline V gene, CDR1 is MNHNY and CDR2 is SVGAGI (reference sequence). Note on this clonotype: Antigen unknown.

Overall study results and limits: Over 99% of effector molecules, yet under 1% of naive-cell molecules, were held by clones above 20 RNA copies.

Library preparation followed earlier protocols using designated TCR primers. TCRdb independently ran MiXCR on the PCR reads; one entry per CDR3 protein. Altogether around 100,000 distinct CDR3 sequences are present, about 35% being singletons, with the ten largest covering 4% to 4.5%. This sequence originates from a human donor in good health. Some libraries in this study had Jurkat cell RNA spiked in. Sequencing was performed on naive CD8+ T cells from blood, with Jurkat cell RNA spiked in. Subset here: FACS-sorted CD8+CD4-CCR7+CD45RA+ naive T cells. V and J are TRBV6-6 and TRBJ2-7, with 13 bases fitting TRBD2. The CDR3 DNA sequence: TGTGCCAGCAGTTACTCCTTCCCCCGGACTAGCGGGAGTCACGAGCAGTACTTC. Amino acid sequence: CASSYSFPRTSGSHEQYF.